The 7 T cell receptor beta chains listed next were all sequenced from one sample in a study of T cells expressing NK-cell markers. TCRdb reprocessed the 5' RACE reads, keeping one entry per CDR3 protein, no DNA. This sample contains 150,000 or so distinct CDR3 sequences. Material: blood T cells: a sorted CD56 or NKG2C T cell subset, CD4+ or CD8+ T cells, or bulk PBMC T cells (not recorded which). The receptors derive from a woman in her fifties or sixties in good health.

The gene calls are TRBV19 and TRBJ2-1; the TCRdb D gene call, TRBD2, has no DNA to confirm it. Germline CDR1 is LNHDA and CDR2 is SQIVND (reference sequence). The CDR3 is 14 residues long. CDR3 sequence reads: CASSWTSGRGEQFF.

CDR3 protein: CSARVFQARVFPSTDTQYF. This chain links TRBV20-1 with TRBJ2-3; checking the TCRdb D call of TRBD2 is not possible without DNA. This CDR3 spans 19 amino acids. Germline V gene lookup returns CDR1 DFQATT and CDR2 SNEGSKA (reference sequence).

This chain connects TRBV4-1 to TRBJ2-1; there is no DNA to check the TCRdb D call of TRBD2. The V gene's germline CDR1 is MGHRA and CDR2 YSYEKL. This CDR3 spans 15 amino acids. The CDR3 reads CASSHSSGERNEQFF.

CDR3 residues: CASSSDDLSQFF. V usage is TRBV19 and J usage is TRBJ2-1. CDR3 length: 12 amino acids. Per the germline V gene, CDR1 is LNHDA and CDR2 is SQIVND (reference sequence).

This chain joins TRBV20-1 and TRBJ1-5; the TRBD1 assignment by TCRdb is unverifiable without DNA. The CDR3 extends over 14 amino acids. CDR1 is DFQATT and CDR2 is SNEGSKA in the germline V gene (reference sequence). The CDR3 sequence is CSASRGQGIQPQHF.

The V gene is TRBV12-3 or TRBV12-4, the J gene TRBJ2-7. The CDR3 covers 11 residues. The CDR3 spells CASSLGSEQHF.

This sequence joins TRBV24-1 and TRBJ2-1; the TCRdb call, TRBD2, lacks DNA for checking. This CDR3 has 14 amino acids. Germline V gene lookup returns CDR1 KGHDR and CDR2 SFDVKD. The CDR3 protein is CATTSGGNNNEQFF.